A selection of T cell receptor beta chains follows, all from one sample in a study of blood T cell repertoires in COVID-19. Data came from immunoSEQ multiplex PCR; TCRdb stores just in-frame clones and leaves some out. The sample lists about 400,000 clones, 86% occurring once. Sequencing was done on a sample of peripheral blood. These receptors were obtained from a woman in her thirties with active or convalescent COVID-19. The CDR3 runs from the conserved cysteine through the conserved F or W. The order of the fields is D gene, V gene, J gene, clone size, CDR3 DNA, CDR3 protein. D genes are given only for firm matches. Clone size is not always given. Where it is, it says once, few, many or a class for expanded clones.

d_gene: TRBD1
v_gene: TRBV10-3
j_gene: TRBJ2-2
abundance: NA
CDR3nt: TGTGCCATCAGTGAGTCCCAGGGGGCTAGTTGGGGGGAGCTGTTTTTT
CDR3aa: CAISESQGASWGELFF

d_gene: NA
v_gene: TRBV7-9
j_gene: TRBJ1-1
abundance: NA
CDR3nt: TGTGCCAGCAGCCCTCCCGGGAACACTGAAGCTTTCTTT
CDR3aa: CASSPPGNTEAFF

d_gene: TRBD2
v_gene: TRBV5-1
j_gene: TRBJ2-7
abundance: NA
CDR3nt: TGCGCCAGCAGCCTCGGACTAGCGGGAGCCATCTCCTACGAGCAGTACTTC
CDR3aa: CASSLGLAGAISYEQYF

d_gene: TRBD1
v_gene: TRBV4-2
j_gene: TRBJ1-1
abundance: NA
CDR3nt: TGTGCCAGCAGCGGAGGGGACAGGGACGTCACTGAAGCTTTCTTT
CDR3aa: CASSGGDRDVTEAFF

d_gene: NA
v_gene: TRBV4-1
j_gene: TRBJ2-1
abundance: NA
CDR3nt: TGCGCCAGCAAGGAGGTAGCTGCCAATGAGCAGTTCTTC
CDR3aa: CASKEVAANEQFF

d_gene: TRBD1
v_gene: TRBV5-8
j_gene: TRBJ2-2
abundance: NA
CDR3nt: TGTGCCAGCAGCGGGGACAGGGTCACCGGGGAGCTGTTTTTT
CDR3aa: CASSGDRVTGELFF

d_gene: TRBD1
v_gene: TRBV6-5
j_gene: TRBJ1-6
abundance: NA
CDR3nt: TGTGCCAGCAATTCGGGACAGGGGGTTAGTTCACCCCTCCACTTT
CDR3aa: CASNSGQGVSSPLHF

d_gene: NA
v_gene: TRBV23-1
j_gene: TRBJ1-3
abundance: NA
CDR3nt: TGCGCCAGCAGTCACATACAGGGAAATGGCGGAAACACCATATATTTT
CDR3aa: CASSHIQGNGGNTIYF

d_gene: NA
v_gene: TRBV5-4
j_gene: TRBJ2-1
abundance: NA
CDR3nt: TGTGCCAGCAGCTTGAATCGCAAACTTGAGCAGTTCTTC
CDR3aa: CASSLNRKLEQFF

d_gene: TRBD2
v_gene: TRBV7-6
j_gene: TRBJ2-1
abundance: NA
CDR3nt: TGTGCCAGCAGCTTATTCGGGGGGAACTACAATGAGCAGTTCTTC
CDR3aa: CASSLFGGNYNEQFF

d_gene: TRBD1
v_gene: TRBV5-6
j_gene: TRBJ1-6
abundance: NA
CDR3nt: TGTGCCAGCAGCTACCTTGACAGGGCGAGTAATTCACCCCTCCACTTT
CDR3aa: CASSYLDRASNSPLHF

d_gene: TRBD2
v_gene: TRBV19
j_gene: TRBJ2-1
abundance: few
CDR3nt: TGTGCCAGTAGTAGGGCGGGAGAGCGTAATGAGCAGTTCTTC
CDR3aa: CASSRAGERNEQFF

d_gene: NA
v_gene: TRBV3-1/TRBV3-2
j_gene: TRBJ1-1
abundance: NA
CDR3nt: TGTGCCAGCACCCCGCCGGGGGACACTGAAGCTTTCTTT
CDR3aa: CASTPPGDTEAFF

d_gene: NA
v_gene: TRBV2
j_gene: TRBJ2-1
abundance: NA
CDR3nt: TGTGCCAGCAGTGATTCGGGTGAGCAGTTCTTC
CDR3aa: CASSDSGEQFF

d_gene: NA
v_gene: TRBV2
j_gene: TRBJ2-1
abundance: NA
CDR3nt: TGTGCCAGCAGTCGGCAGGGATTAAACAATGAGCAGTTCTTC
CDR3aa: CASSRQGLNNEQFF

d_gene: TRBD1
v_gene: TRBV9
j_gene: TRBJ2-5
abundance: NA
CDR3nt: TGTGCCAGCAGCGTCCGGACAGGAGCGTACCAAGAGACCCAGTACTTC
CDR3aa: CASSVRTGAYQETQYF

d_gene: NA
v_gene: TRBV2
j_gene: TRBJ1-2
abundance: NA
CDR3nt: TGTGCCAGCAGTGAAGCCCCCGATGGGGGCGCGAACTATGGCTACACCTTC
CDR3aa: CASSEAPDGGANYGYTF

d_gene: NA
v_gene: TRBV19
j_gene: TRBJ2-5
abundance: NA
CDR3nt: TGTGCCAGTAGTATAGTTGGGCAGGGGGAGACCCAGTACTTC
CDR3aa: CASSIVGQGETQYF

d_gene: TRBD1
v_gene: TRBV5-5
j_gene: TRBJ1-5
abundance: NA
CDR3nt: TGTGCCAGCAGCTTGGGACAGGGATTGGGGGCTCAGGGCAATCAGCCCCAGCATTTT
CDR3aa: CASSLGQGLGAQGNQPQHF

d_gene: TRBD1
v_gene: TRBV12-3/TRBV12-4
j_gene: TRBJ1-2
abundance: NA
CDR3nt: TGTGCCAGCAGTTTCCTCCGACAGGGTGGCTACACCTTC
CDR3aa: CASSFLRQGGYTF

d_gene: NA
v_gene: TRBV5-6
j_gene: TRBJ2-3
abundance: NA
CDR3nt: TGTGCCAGCAGCCGGGGGGCAGGGTTGACAGATACGCAGTATTTT
CDR3aa: CASSRGAGLTDTQYF

d_gene: TRBD2
v_gene: TRBV18
j_gene: TRBJ2-7
abundance: once
CDR3nt: TGTGCCAGCTCACCATCTTCTAGCGGGAGTTACGAGCAGTACTTC
CDR3aa: CASSPSSSGSYEQYF

d_gene: NA
v_gene: TRBV9
j_gene: TRBJ1-1
abundance: NA
CDR3nt: TGTGCCAGCAGCGTGGTCTCGTTGGGGGCCTCCACTGAAGCTTTCTTT
CDR3aa: CASSVVSLGASTEAFF

d_gene: NA
v_gene: TRBV6-5
j_gene: TRBJ1-6
abundance: NA
CDR3nt: TGTGCCAGCAGTTACAAGGGAGATAATTCACCCCTCCACTTT
CDR3aa: CASSYKGDNSPLHF

d_gene: NA
v_gene: TRBV23-1
j_gene: TRBJ2-7
abundance: few
CDR3nt: TGCGCCAGCAGTTGTGTTCGGGGAAGCTCCTACGAGCAGTACTTC
CDR3aa: CASSCVRGSSYEQYF

d_gene: NA
v_gene: TRBV12-3/TRBV12-4
j_gene: TRBJ1-2
abundance: NA
CDR3nt: TGTGCCAGCAGTCAAACAATGACAGAACCCTTCTTC
CDR3aa: CASSQTMTEPFF

d_gene: TRBD1
v_gene: TRBV7-6
j_gene: TRBJ1-5
abundance: NA
CDR3nt: TGTGCCAGCAGCGGCGGGACAGGGATTCTGAGCAATCAGCCCCAGCATTTT
CDR3aa: CASSGGTGILSNQPQHF

d_gene: NA
v_gene: TRBV5-4
j_gene: TRBJ1-2
abundance: NA
CDR3nt: TGTGCCAGCAGCTTGAAGGGGCTGGGGGGCTACACCTTC
CDR3aa: CASSLKGLGGYTF

d_gene: NA
v_gene: TRBV27
j_gene: TRBJ1-2
abundance: few
CDR3nt: TGTGCCAGCAGTCCAATAATGACAGTTTACGGCTACACCTTC
CDR3aa: CASSPIMTVYGYTF

d_gene: NA
v_gene: TRBV18
j_gene: TRBJ1-6
abundance: NA
CDR3nt: TGTGCCAGCTCACCACCGGGGGGTTCACCCCTCCACTTT
CDR3aa: CASSPPGGSPLHF

d_gene: NA
v_gene: TRBV5-1
j_gene: TRBJ2-5
abundance: NA
CDR3nt: TGCGCCAGCACTGAGAGTTGGGAGACCCAGTACTTC
CDR3aa: CASTESWETQYF

d_gene: NA
v_gene: TRBV29-1
j_gene: TRBJ2-2
abundance: NA
CDR3nt: TGCAGCGCCCAAGGGGTAACCGGGGAGCTGTTTTTT
CDR3aa: CSAQGVTGELFF

d_gene: TRBD2
v_gene: TRBV5-1
j_gene: TRBJ2-3
abundance: NA
CDR3nt: TGCGCCAGCAGCCCCCTATTAGCGGGACCCACAGATACGCAGTATTTT
CDR3aa: CASSPLLAGPTDTQYF

d_gene: NA
v_gene: TRBV2
j_gene: TRBJ2-3
abundance: NA
CDR3nt: TGTGCCAGCAGTGAATCAGCAGGGCACACAGATACGCAGTATTTT
CDR3aa: CASSESAGHTDTQYF

d_gene: NA
v_gene: TRBV3-1/TRBV3-2
j_gene: TRBJ1-2
abundance: NA
CDR3nt: TGTGCCAGCAGCCAAGCAGCAGGGAATGGCTACACCTTC
CDR3aa: CASSQAAGNGYTF

d_gene: TRBD1
v_gene: TRBV5-1
j_gene: TRBJ1-1
abundance: NA
CDR3nt: TGCGCCAGCAGCTTGTGGGAACAGGGGGCTGCGGTGAACACTGAAGCTTTCTTT
CDR3aa: CASSLWEQGAAVNTEAFF

d_gene: TRBD1
v_gene: TRBV10-2
j_gene: TRBJ1-5
abundance: few
CDR3nt: TGCGCCAGCAGTCGGGACAGAGGCAATCAGCCCCAGCATTTT
CDR3aa: CASSRDRGNQPQHF

d_gene: NA
v_gene: TRBV6-1
j_gene: TRBJ1-6
abundance: NA
CDR3nt: TGTGCCAGCAGTGAACAGGGTCCCTATAATTCACCCCTCCACTTT
CDR3aa: CASSEQGPYNSPLHF

d_gene: TRBD1
v_gene: TRBV5-1
j_gene: TRBJ1-1
abundance: many
CDR3nt: TGCGCCAGTCATGCCGGGACAGGGGGCACTGAAGCTTTCTTT
CDR3aa: CASHAGTGGTEAFF

d_gene: TRBD1
v_gene: TRBV6-5
j_gene: TRBJ1-2
abundance: NA
CDR3nt: TGTGCCAGCAGTTACTCGATAAGTACAGGGGCAAGCGGCTACACCTTC
CDR3aa: CASSYSISTGASGYTF

d_gene: NA
v_gene: TRBV7-9
j_gene: TRBJ2-7
abundance: NA
CDR3nt: TGTGCCAGCAGCTACGAGAGGGAGAGTCGCTACGAGCAGTACTTC
CDR3aa: CASSYERESRYEQYF

d_gene: NA
v_gene: TRBV21-1
j_gene: TRBJ2-7
abundance: NA
CDR3nt: TGTGCCAGCAGCAATTCTCGGCGGGGCTCCCACTACGAGCAGTACTTC
CDR3aa: CASSNSRRGSHYEQYF

d_gene: TRBD2
v_gene: TRBV5-4
j_gene: TRBJ2-7
abundance: NA
CDR3nt: TGTGCCAGCAGGGGGGGGACTAGCGCCGACGAGCAGTACTTC
CDR3aa: CASRGGTSADEQYF

d_gene: TRBD2
v_gene: TRBV3-1/TRBV3-2
j_gene: TRBJ2-5
abundance: NA
CDR3nt: TGTGCCAGCAGCCAGGGACTAGCGCCCCAACAGTACTTC
CDR3aa: CASSQGLAPQQYF

d_gene: NA
v_gene: TRBV5-6
j_gene: TRBJ1-2
abundance: NA
CDR3nt: TGTGCCAGCAGTCCGGACAGCTACTATGGCTACACCTTC
CDR3aa: CASSPDSYYGYTF

d_gene: NA
v_gene: TRBV7-9
j_gene: TRBJ2-2
abundance: NA
CDR3nt: TGTGCCAGCAGCTTAGGACTAGGAGACGGGGAGCTGTTTTTT
CDR3aa: CASSLGLGDGELFF

d_gene: NA
v_gene: TRBV6-1
j_gene: TRBJ2-7
abundance: NA
CDR3nt: TGTGCCAGCAGTGATACAGGGCCCGAGCAGTACTTC
CDR3aa: CASSDTGPEQYF

d_gene: TRBD1
v_gene: TRBV30
j_gene: TRBJ2-1
abundance: NA
CDR3nt: TGTGCCTGGAGTCTATTGGGACAGGGGGCCTACAATGAGCAGTTCTTC
CDR3aa: CAWSLLGQGAYNEQFF

d_gene: TRBD1
v_gene: TRBV5-4
j_gene: TRBJ1-1
abundance: NA
CDR3nt: TGTGCCAGCAGCTTAGGACAGGGGGGCCGGGAAGCTTTCTTT
CDR3aa: CASSLGQGGREAFF

d_gene: NA
v_gene: TRBV11-2
j_gene: TRBJ1-1
abundance: NA
CDR3nt: TGTGCCAGCAGCTCACTCAGGGGCACTGAAGCTTTCTTT
CDR3aa: CASSSLRGTEAFF

d_gene: TRBD2
v_gene: TRBV5-1
j_gene: TRBJ2-3
abundance: NA
CDR3nt: TGCGCCAGCAGCCGACTAGCGGGAGTTACCACAGATACGCAGTATTTT
CDR3aa: CASSRLAGVTTDTQYF

d_gene: NA
v_gene: TRBV21-1
j_gene: TRBJ1-1
abundance: NA
CDR3nt: TGTGCCAGCAGCAATTCGGGGGGAGGATTTGGTACTGAAGCTTTCTTT
CDR3aa: CASSNSGGGFGTEAFF

d_gene: TRBD2
v_gene: TRBV5-6
j_gene: TRBJ2-5
abundance: NA
CDR3nt: TGTGCCAGCAGCGCGGGACTAGCGGGACGGGAGACCCAGTACTTC
CDR3aa: CASSAGLAGRETQYF

d_gene: TRBD2
v_gene: TRBV9
j_gene: TRBJ2-1
abundance: NA
CDR3nt: TGTGCCAGCAGCGTAGAGGGACTAGCGGACCCCTACAATGAGCAGTTCTTC
CDR3aa: CASSVEGLADPYNEQFF

d_gene: NA
v_gene: TRBV5-4
j_gene: TRBJ1-6
abundance: NA
CDR3nt: TGTGCCAGCAGCTTTGGGGGCGTTAATTCACCCCTCCACTTT
CDR3aa: CASSFGGVNSPLHF

d_gene: NA
v_gene: TRBV14
j_gene: TRBJ1-6
abundance: NA
CDR3nt: TGTGCCAGCAGCACCGGGTATAATTCACCCCTCCACTTT
CDR3aa: CASSTGYNSPLHF

d_gene: NA
v_gene: TRBV7-2
j_gene: TRBJ2-3
abundance: NA
CDR3nt: TGTGCCAGCAGCTTGGGCTACGCGAGCACAGATACGCAGTATTTT
CDR3aa: CASSLGYASTDTQYF

d_gene: TRBD1
v_gene: TRBV5-1
j_gene: TRBJ1-1
abundance: NA
CDR3nt: TGCGCCAGCAGCTGGGACAGTGGAAACACTGAAGCTTTCTTT
CDR3aa: CASSWDSGNTEAFF

d_gene: NA
v_gene: TRBV6-5
j_gene: TRBJ2-7
abundance: NA
CDR3nt: TGTGCCACACGAGGCGGAGGCTACGAGCAGTACTTC
CDR3aa: CATRGGGYEQYF